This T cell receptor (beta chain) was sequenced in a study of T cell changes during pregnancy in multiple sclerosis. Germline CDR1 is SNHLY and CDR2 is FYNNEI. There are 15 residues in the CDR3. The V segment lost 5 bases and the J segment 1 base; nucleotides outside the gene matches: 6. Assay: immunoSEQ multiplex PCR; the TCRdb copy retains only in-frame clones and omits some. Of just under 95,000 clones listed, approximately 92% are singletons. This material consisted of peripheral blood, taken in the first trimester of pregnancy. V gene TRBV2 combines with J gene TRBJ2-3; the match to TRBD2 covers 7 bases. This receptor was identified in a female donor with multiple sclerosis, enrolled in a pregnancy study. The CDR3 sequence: CASSYLAVGTDTQYF. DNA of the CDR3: TGTGCCAGCAGTTATCTAGCGGTAGGCACAGATACGCAGTATTTT.